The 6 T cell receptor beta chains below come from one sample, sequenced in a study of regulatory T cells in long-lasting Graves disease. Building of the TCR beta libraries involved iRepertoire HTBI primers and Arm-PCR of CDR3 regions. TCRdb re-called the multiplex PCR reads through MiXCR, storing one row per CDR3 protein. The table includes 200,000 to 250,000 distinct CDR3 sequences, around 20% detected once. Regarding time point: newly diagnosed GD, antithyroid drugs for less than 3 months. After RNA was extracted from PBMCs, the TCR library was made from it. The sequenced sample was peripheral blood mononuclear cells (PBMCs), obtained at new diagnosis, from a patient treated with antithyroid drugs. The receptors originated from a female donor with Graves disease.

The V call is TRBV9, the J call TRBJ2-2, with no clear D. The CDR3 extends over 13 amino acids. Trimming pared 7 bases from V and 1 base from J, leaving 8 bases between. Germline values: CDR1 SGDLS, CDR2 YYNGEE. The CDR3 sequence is CASGSRNTGELFF. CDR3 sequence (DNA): TGTGCCAGCGGCAGTAGGAACACCGGGGAGCTGTTTTTT.

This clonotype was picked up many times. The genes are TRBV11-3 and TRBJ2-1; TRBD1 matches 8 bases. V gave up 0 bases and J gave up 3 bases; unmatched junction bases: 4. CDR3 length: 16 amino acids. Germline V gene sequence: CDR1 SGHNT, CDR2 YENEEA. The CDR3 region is CASSLDWTGIYNEQFF. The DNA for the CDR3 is TGTGCCAGCAGCTTAGATTGGACAGGGATCTACAATGAGCAGTTCTTC. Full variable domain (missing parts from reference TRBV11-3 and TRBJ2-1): EAGVVQSPRYKIIEKKQPVAFWCNPISGHNTLYWYLQNLGQGPELLIRYENEEAVDDSQLPKDRFSAERLKGVDSTLKIQPAELGDSAVYLCASSLDWTGIYNEQFFGPGTRLTVL.

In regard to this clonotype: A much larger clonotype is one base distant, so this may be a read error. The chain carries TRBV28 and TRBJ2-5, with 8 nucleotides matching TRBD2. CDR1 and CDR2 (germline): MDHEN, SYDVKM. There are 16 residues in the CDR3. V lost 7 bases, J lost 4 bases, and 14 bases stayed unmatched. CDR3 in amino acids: CASTPWTNGRVETQYF. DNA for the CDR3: TGTGCCAGCACCCCATGGACTAACGGGAGGGTAGAGACCCAGTACTTC. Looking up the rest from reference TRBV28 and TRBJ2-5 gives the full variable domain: DVKVTQSSRYLVKRTGEKVFLECVQDMDHENMFWYRQDPGLGLRLIYFSYDVKMKEKGDIPEGYSVSREKKERFSLILESASTNQTSMYLCASTPWTNGRVETQYFGPGTRLLVL.

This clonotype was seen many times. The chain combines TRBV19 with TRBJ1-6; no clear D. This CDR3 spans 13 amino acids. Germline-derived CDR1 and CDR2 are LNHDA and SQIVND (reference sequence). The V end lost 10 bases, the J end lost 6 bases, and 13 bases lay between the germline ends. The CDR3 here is CATGPASNSPLHF. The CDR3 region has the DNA TGTGCCACTGGACCGGCGAGTAATTCACCCCTCCACTTT.

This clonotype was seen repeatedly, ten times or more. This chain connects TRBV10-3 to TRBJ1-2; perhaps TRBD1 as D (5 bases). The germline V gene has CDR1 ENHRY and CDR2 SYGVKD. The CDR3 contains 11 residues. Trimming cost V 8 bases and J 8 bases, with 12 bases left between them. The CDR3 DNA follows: TGTGCCATCTCGGACGGGGACGGCTACACCTTC. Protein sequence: CAISDGDGYTF.

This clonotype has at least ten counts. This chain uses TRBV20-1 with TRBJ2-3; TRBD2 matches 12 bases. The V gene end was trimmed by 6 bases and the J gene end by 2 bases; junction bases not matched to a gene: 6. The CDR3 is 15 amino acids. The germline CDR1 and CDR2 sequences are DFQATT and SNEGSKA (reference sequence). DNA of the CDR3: TGCAGTGCGGCCGGGACTAGCGGGTTCACAGATACGCAGTATTTT. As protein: CSAAGTSGFTDTQYF.